This entry describes one TCR beta chain. Its target is unknown. The V gene's germline CDR1 is LNHDA and CDR2 SQIVND (reference sequence). With 5 bases removed from V and 4 bases from J, the gap between germline ends came to 14 bases. CDR3 length: 14 residues. This entry comes from a study of T-cell memory formation after mild COVID-19. Broader study findings: Cross-reactive memory apparently joined, as some responding clones appeared in pre-infection memory. Later expanders leaned CD4+, whereas day 15 to 85 contracting clones were balanced CD4/CD8.

TCRdb reanalysed the 5' RACE reads using MiXCR and keeps one entry per CDR3 protein. The sample includes 70,000 to 100,000 distinct CDR3 sequences, over 12% of them seen just once. V is TRBV19 and J is TRBJ1-2, with D uncertain. Specimen: PBMCs or a T cell subset sorted from them (not recorded which). The source of this sequence is a man younger than 35 who had mild COVID-19 (a few samples of this study predate the infection). Cell type and time point are not known. Here the CDR3 reads CASSPTQSGYGYTF. The CDR3 nucleotides are TGTGCCAGTAGTCCCACCCAGAGCGGCTATGGCTACACCTTC.